Listed below are T cell receptor beta chains from one sample, sequenced in a study of blood T cell repertoires in COVID-19. Assay used: immunoSEQ multiplex PCR; TCRdb lists only in-frame clones, some missing. The sample has approximately 100,000 clones, roughly 84% seen once. Sequencing was performed on peripheral blood. These receptors all stem from a human donor in a cohort sampled during active COVID-19. CDR3s include the opening cysteine and the closing phenylalanine or tryptophan. The D gene is left open where the match is weak. Clone size, where shown, is once, few, many, or a class for clones that have expanded.

j_call d_call v_call clone_size cdr3_aa cdr3_nt
TRBJ1-2 TRBD1 TRBV28 - CASSSGTGQYYGYTF TGTGCCAGCAGCTCCGGGACAGGGCAATACTATGGCTACACCTTC
TRBJ2-7 - TRBV19 - CASSVTGPLGEQYF TGTGCCAGTAGTGTGACAGGTCCCTTGGGAGAGCAGTACTTC
TRBJ2-5 TRBD1 TRBV28 once CASRTPGTGGTQYF TGTGCCAGCAGGACTCCCGGGACAGGGGGGACCCAGTACTTC
TRBJ2-7 TRBD2 TRBV5-4 - CASSLLAGDYEQYF TGTGCCAGCAGCTTGTTAGCGGGTGACTACGAGCAGTACTTC
TRBJ1-1 - TRBV28 - CASSLGGVRGAFF TGTGCCAGCAGTTTAGGAGGGGTTCGGGGAGCTTTCTTT
TRBJ2-3 - TRBV10-3 - CAISESSPLQGRVDTQYF TGTGCCATCAGTGAGTCATCCCCCCTTCAGGGCAGGGTAGATACGCAGTATTTT
TRBJ2-2 TRBD2 TRBV7-2 - CASSLGLAGRMYTGELFF TGTGCCAGCAGTTTAGGACTAGCGGGAAGAATGTATACCGGGGAGCTGTTTTTT
TRBJ2-7 - TRBV9 - CASSPLRDFGSYEQYF TGTGCCAGCAGCCCTCTCCGGGACTTTGGCTCCTACGAGCAGTACTTC
TRBJ2-7 TRBD2 TRBV18 once CASSPLGLAGAEQYF TGTGCCAGCTCACCTCTTGGGCTAGCGGGAGCCGAGCAGTACTTC
TRBJ2-5 TRBD1 TRBV7-2 - CASRWTGAPRDQYF TGTGCCAGCAGGTGGACAGGGGCCCCAAGGGACCAGTACTTC
TRBJ1-5 TRBD1 TRBV7-9 - CASSYGGTGGGNQPQHF TGTGCCAGCAGCTATGGTGGGACAGGGGGCGGCAATCAGCCCCAGCATTTT
TRBJ2-1 TRBD2 TRBV7-6 - CASSRTSGEGNEQFF TGTGCCAGCAGCCGGACTAGCGGGGAGGGAAATGAGCAGTTCTTC
TRBJ2-1 TRBD2 TRBV19 once CASSIPPSGNLEQFF TGTGCCAGTAGTATCCCGCCTAGCGGGAACTTGGAGCAGTTCTTC
TRBJ2-5 TRBD2 TRBV10-3 - CAISEDRAAGGFEGGETQYF TGTGCCATCAGTGAGGATCGGGCCGCGGGGGGATTTGAGGGTGGAGAGACCCAGTACTTC
TRBJ1-3 - TRBV6-5 - CASSYSGRSSGNTIYF TGTGCCAGCAGTTACTCGGGGAGGAGCTCTGGAAACACCATATATTTT
TRBJ1-1 TRBD1 TRBV10-3 - CAITPGQEVEAFF TGTGCCATCACCCCGGGACAGGAGGTTGAAGCTTTCTTT
TRBJ1-5 - TRBV24-1 - CATSVGEGRSNQPQHF TGTGCCACCAGTGTAGGAGAGGGTAGGAGCAATCAGCCCCAGCATTTT
TRBJ2-5 - TRBV19 - CASSASRGGGETQYF TGTGCCAGTAGTGCTTCAAGGGGGGGAGGAGAGACCCAGTACTTC
TRBJ2-1 - TRBV19 - CASSIRRGGEQFF TGTGCCAGTAGTATAAGGAGGGGTGGTGAGCAGTTCTTC
TRBJ1-2 - TRBV19 - CASSISGGYTF TGTGCCAGTAGTATAAGCGGTGGCTACACCTTC
TRBJ2-1 TRBD2 TRBV27 - CASSSSAGGASYNEQFF TGTGCCAGCAGTTCATCCGCCGGGGGGGCTAGCTACAATGAGCAGTTCTTC
TRBJ2-5 TRBD2 TRBV9 - CASSAGWTSGDQETQYF TGTGCCAGCAGCGCTGGGTGGACTAGCGGGGACCAAGAGACCCAGTACTTC
TRBJ2-1 - TRBV15 - CATSSPTPAGISYNEQFF TGTGCCACCAGCTCCCCAACTCCAGCGGGCATTTCGTACAATGAGCAGTTCTTC
TRBJ1-3 - TRBV2 - CASSVSGQSSGNTIYF TGTGCCAGCAGTGTCTCCGGACAGAGCTCTGGAAACACCATATATTTT
TRBJ2-5 TRBD1 TRBV12-3/TRBV12-4 - CASRRQGEKTQYF TGTGCCAGCAGGCGACAGGGAGAGAAAACCCAGTACTTC
TRBJ2-1 TRBD2 TRBV2 - CATTTSGRGHEQFF TGTGCCACCACGACTAGCGGACGGGGGCATGAGCAGTTCTTC
TRBJ2-2 TRBD1 TRBV4-2 - CASSQDGGTGVFGRGRELFF TGTGCCAGCAGCCAAGATGGAGGGACAGGGGTTTTCGGGAGAGGCCGGGAGCTGTTTTTT
TRBJ2-7 TRBD1 TRBV28 - CASKGTGGLYEQYF TGTGCCAGCAAAGGGACAGGGGGTCTTTACGAGCAGTACTTC
TRBJ2-6 - TRBV9 - CASSVVGSPGSGANVLTF TGTGCCAGCAGCGTAGTCGGCAGCCCGGGCTCTGGGGCCAACGTCCTGACTTTC
TRBJ1-4 TRBD1 TRBV28 - CASSWGTGRLFF TGTGCCAGCAGTTGGGGGACAGGGAGACTGTTTTTT
TRBJ2-5 TRBD1 TRBV19 - CASSRDREETQYF TGTGCCAGTAGTAGGGACAGAGAAGAGACCCAGTACTTC